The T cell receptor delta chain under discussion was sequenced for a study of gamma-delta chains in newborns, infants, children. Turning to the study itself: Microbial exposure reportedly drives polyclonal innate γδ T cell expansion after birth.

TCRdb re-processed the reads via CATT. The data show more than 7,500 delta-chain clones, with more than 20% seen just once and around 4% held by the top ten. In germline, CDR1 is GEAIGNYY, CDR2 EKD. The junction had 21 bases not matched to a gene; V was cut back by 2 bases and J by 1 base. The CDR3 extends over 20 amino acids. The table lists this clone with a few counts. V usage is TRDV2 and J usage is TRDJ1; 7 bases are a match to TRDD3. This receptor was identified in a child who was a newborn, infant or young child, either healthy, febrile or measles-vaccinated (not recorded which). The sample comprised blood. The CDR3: CACDRVLLGGNDPSTDKLIF. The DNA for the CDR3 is TGTGCCTGTGACAGAGTCTTACTTGGGGGAAACGACCCATCCACCGATAAACTCATCTTT.